Listed below are T cell receptor beta chains from one sample, sequenced in a study of cytomegalovirus exposure and HLA in healthy donors. Assay used: immunoSEQ multiplex PCR; TCRdb lists only in-frame clones, some missing. The sample shows about 160,000 clones, roughly 80% of them seen only once. The sample was PBMCs. These TCRs come from a woman aged 25 to 39 in good health and CMV-seropositive. Both conserved end residues are part of each CDR3. The D gene is left open where the match is weak. A clone size is listed for some rows: how often the clone was seen (once, few, many), or a class if it is expanded.

j_gene	v_gene	abundance	len	d_gene	CDR3nt	CDR3aa
TRBJ1-3	TRBV6-5	.	14	.	TGTGCCAGCAGTTACCGGGGATCTGGAAACACCATATATTTT	CASSYRGSGNTIYF
TRBJ1-3	TRBV30	.	11	.	TGTGCCTGGGGCCAGGGAAACACCATATATTTT	CAWGQGNTIYF
TRBJ1-2	TRBV27	few	16	.	TGTGCCAGCAGTCCCACTCTGACAAGTTCATTATGGTGGTACACCTTC	CASSPTLTSSLWWYTF
TRBJ2-1	TRBV5-1	.	15	.	TGCGCCAGCAGCTCTGACCCGAGGTCCTACAATGAGCAGTTCTTC	CASSSDPRSYNEQFF
TRBJ2-1	TRBV11-2	.	14	TRBD1	TGTGCCAGCAGAGGGGGACAGGGTTACAATGAGCAGTTCTTC	CASRGGQGYNEQFF
TRBJ2-4	TRBV6-5	.	16	TRBD2	TGTGCCAGCAGTTCGAGGGGCAGGGAGGGCAAAAACATTCAGTACTTC	CASSSRGREGKNIQYF
TRBJ1-1	TRBV6-5	.	14	TRBD1	TGTGCCAGCAGTTACAACAGGGGTTTATTTGAAGCTTTCTTT	CASSYNRGLFEAFF
TRBJ2-2	TRBV6-5	.	14	.	TGTGCCAGCTCCAGGGTAGGATACACCGGGGAGCTGTTTTTT	CASSRVGYTGELFF
TRBJ1-4	TRBV9	.	15	.	TGTGCCAGCAGCGTTCAGGGTAGTAATAATGAAAAACTGTTTTTT	CASSVQGSNNEKLFF
TRBJ1-2	TRBV13	.	15	TRBD1	TGTGCCAGCAGCCCGAAAGGACAGGGGCGGTATGGCTACACCTTC	CASSPKGQGRYGYTF
TRBJ1-2	TRBV2	.	16	TRBD1	TGTGCCAGCAGTGAGGGTTTGGAGAGGGCAGGGGGAAGCTACACCTTC	CASSEGLERAGGSYTF
TRBJ2-1	TRBV9	.	17	TRBD2	TGTGCCAGCAGCGTAGGAATCGGCGGGGGGGGCTACAATGAGCAGTTCTTC	CASSVGIGGGGYNEQFF
TRBJ2-5	TRBV7-9	.	15	TRBD2	TGTGCCAGCAGCCAGCCGGGACTAGCGTGGGAGACCCAGTACTTC	CASSQPGLAWETQYF
TRBJ1-2	TRBV18	.	13	TRBD1	TGTGCCAGCTCACCGACAGGGATCGGTGGCTACACCTTC	CASSPTGIGGYTF
TRBJ1-5	TRBV6-1	.	15	.	TGTGCCAGCAGTGCCCTGGGGGGTCCCGATCAGCCCCAGCATTTT	CASSALGGPDQPQHF
TRBJ2-1	TRBV11-1	.	16	.	TGTGCCAGCAGCTCAATCTTATACGCACATGGCAATGAGCAGTTCTTC	CASSSILYAHGNEQFF
TRBJ1-1	TRBV2	.	13	.	TGTGCCAGCAGTTTCGGAGGCAACACTGAAGCTTTCTTT	CASSFGGNTEAFF
TRBJ1-2	TRBV10-3	.	11	.	TGTGCCATCCGGGGGATCTATGGCTACACCTTC	CAIRGIYGYTF
TRBJ1-5	TRBV6-1	.	16	.	TGTGCCAGCAGTGAAGAGGCAGGGTTTGGCAATCAGCCCCAGCATTTT	CASSEEAGFGNQPQHF
TRBJ1-1	TRBV7-2	.	14	TRBD1	TGTGCCAGCAGCCGGGACAGGGAGGACACTGAAGCTTTCTTT	CASSRDREDTEAFF
TRBJ1-2	TRBV19	.	15	TRBD1	TGTGCCAGTAGTGTCTCCGGGACAGGGAACTATGGCTACACCTTC	CASSVSGTGNYGYTF
TRBJ2-7	TRBV2	.	12	.	TGTGCCAGCAGTGAAGACACATACGAGCAGTACTTC	CASSEDTYEQYF
TRBJ1-1	TRBV5-5	few	15	TRBD1	TGTGCCAGCAGCAGGGGGCCGACAGGGGATACTGAAGCTTTCTTT	CASSRGPTGDTEAFF
TRBJ2-1	TRBV13	.	11	.	TGTGCCAGCACTTTCTACAATGAGCAGTTCTTC	CASTFYNEQFF
TRBJ2-1	TRBV4-3	.	18	TRBD1	TGCGCCAGCAGCCAAGAGCATGCCGACAGGGCCCCCTACAATGAGCAGTTCTTC	CASSQEHADRAPYNEQFF
TRBJ2-1	TRBV27	.	15	.	TGTGCCAGCAGCACCGGGGGTGCGGGGAGGAATGAGCAGTTCTTC	CASSTGGAGRNEQFF
TRBJ1-2	TRBV20-1	.	11	.	TGCAGTGCTTCGGACAGCTATGGCTACACCTTC	CSASDSYGYTF
TRBJ1-2	TRBV28	.	13	.	TGTGCCAGCAGCTCCGGGCTACGGGGTGGCTACACCTTC	CASSSGLRGGYTF
TRBJ2-3	TRBV9	.	19	TRBD2	TGTGCCAGCAGCGCGTTGGGGACCCATAGCGGGGGGTTAACAGATACGCAGTATTTT	CASSALGTHSGGLTDTQYF
TRBJ2-7	TRBV28	.	17	TRBD2	TGTGCCAGCAGGGGGGGACTAGCGGGGGGTGCGTCCTACGAGCAGTACTTC	CASRGGLAGGASYEQYF
TRBJ1-5	TRBV5-6	.	15	TRBD1	TGTGCCAGCAGCTTACAGGGGTTTAGCAATCAGCCCCAGCATTTT	CASSLQGFSNQPQHF
TRBJ1-3	TRBV2	once	15	.	TGTGCCAGCAGTGAATACAGGGCCGGACGAAACACCATATATTTT	CASSEYRAGRNTIYF
TRBJ1-2	TRBV7-9	.	16	TRBD1	TGTGCCAGCAGCTTAATGCCGGGACAGGGGGCGGGTGGCTACACCTTC	CASSLMPGQGAGGYTF
TRBJ2-6	TRBV5-1	few	15	.	TGCGCCAGCAGCTTGACAATCTCTGGGGCCAACGTCCTGACTTTC	CASSLTISGANVLTF
TRBJ2-1	TRBV10-3	.	13	.	TGTGCCATCAGTGAGGGGCAGGGCATGGAGCAGTTCTTC	CAISEGQGMEQFF
TRBJ2-1	TRBV27	.	14	.	TGTGCCAGCAGCCTCCTAGGGGTTTACAATGAGCAGTTCTTC	CASSLLGVYNEQFF
TRBJ1-2	TRBV28	.	14	.	TGTGCCAGCAGCTTGCCGGGACTCTGGGATGGCTACACCTTC	CASSLPGLWDGYTF
TRBJ2-7	TRBV5-1	.	15	.	TGCGCCAGCAGCCTAAACGCAGGGTTAGCCTACGAGCAGTACTTC	CASSLNAGLAYEQYF
TRBJ2-7	TRBV19	.	12	.	TGTGCCAGTAACACCCCGGGAGGGGGCCAGTACTTC	CASNTPGGGQYF
TRBJ2-3	TRBV7-3	.	15	TRBD2	TGTGCCAGCAGCGTTAGCGGGGGGGCGGGAGATACGCAGTATTTT	CASSVSGGAGDTQYF
TRBJ1-4	TRBV2	once	16	.	TGTGCCAGCAGTGTGGGGAGGACCCCCCGCAATGAAAAACTGTTTTTT	CASSVGRTPRNEKLFF
TRBJ1-4	TRBV12-2	.	17	.	TGTGCAAGTCGCTCACGCAGAAGAGGGGGGGTGGATGAAAAACTGTTTTTT	CASRSRRRGGVDEKLFF
TRBJ1-3	TRBV6-1	.	15	.	TGTGCCAGCAGAACTGACAGGCGGTCTGGAAACACCATATATTTT	CASRTDRRSGNTIYF
TRBJ1-2	TRBV7-9	once	12	.	TGTGCCAGCAGCCGCTCCCAGGGAGGCTACACCTTC	CASSRSQGGYTF
TRBJ2-7	TRBV6-5	.	14	TRBD1	TGTGCCAGCAGCCAACACATGACAGGGAACGAGCAGTACTTC	CASSQHMTGNEQYF
TRBJ1-3	TRBV5-8	.	14	.	TGTGCCAGCAGCTTAGGTCAGGCTGGAAACACCATATATTTT	CASSLGQAGNTIYF
TRBJ2-6	TRBV5-1	.	19	.	TGCGCCAGCAGTGGACAGTCGCGCTTGAGCATCTCTGGGGCCAACGTCCTGACTTTC	CASSGQSRLSISGANVLTF
TRBJ1-2	TRBV18	.	13	.	TGTGCCAGCTCACCCGGGAGCTCCTATGGCTACACCTTC	CASSPGSSYGYTF
TRBJ1-1	TRBV11-2	.	15	TRBD1	TGTGCCAGCAGCCAGTACAGGGGGACGAACACTGAAGCTTTCTTT	CASSQYRGTNTEAFF
TRBJ2-7	TRBV15	.	13	TRBD1	TGTGCCACCAGACAGACAGGGGGTGGCGAGCAGTACTTC	CATRQTGGGEQYF
TRBJ2-2	TRBV18	.	16	.	TGTGCCAGCTCACCAGGGGGCCCGGGGAACACCGGGGAGCTGTTTTTT	CASSPGGPGNTGELFF
TRBJ2-3	TRBV7-2	.	17	TRBD2	TGTGCCAGCAGCCTATCGGGACTAGCGGGAACCACAGATACGCAGTATTTT	CASSLSGLAGTTDTQYF
TRBJ2-7	TRBV5-4	.	14	TRBD1	TGTGCCAGCAGCTTGGGACAGGGGGTCTACGAGCAGTACTTC	CASSLGQGVYEQYF
TRBJ2-7	TRBV11-3	.	16	TRBD2	TGTGCCAGCAGCTCAAGGACTAGCGAGAGCTCCTACGAGCAGTACTTC	CASSSRTSESSYEQYF
TRBJ1-1	TRBV7-9	.	15	.	TGTGCCAGCAGCTTCACTCGGGAAATAAACACTGAAGCTTTCTTT	CASSFTREINTEAFF